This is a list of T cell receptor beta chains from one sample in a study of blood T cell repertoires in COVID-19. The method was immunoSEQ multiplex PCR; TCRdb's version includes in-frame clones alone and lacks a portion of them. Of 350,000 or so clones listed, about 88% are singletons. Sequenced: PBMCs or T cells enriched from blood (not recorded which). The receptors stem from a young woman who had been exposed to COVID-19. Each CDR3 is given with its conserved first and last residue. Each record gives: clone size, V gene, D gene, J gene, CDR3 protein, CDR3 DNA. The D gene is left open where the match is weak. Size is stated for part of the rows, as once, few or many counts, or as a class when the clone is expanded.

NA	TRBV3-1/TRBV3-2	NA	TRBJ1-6	CASSQPLQNSPLHF	TGTGCCAGCAGCCAACCTCTCCAGAATTCACCCCTCCACTTT
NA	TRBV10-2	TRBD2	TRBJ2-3	CASSESSGRSIDTQYF	TGCGCCAGCAGTGAGTCTAGCGGGAGATCAATAGATACGCAGTATTTT
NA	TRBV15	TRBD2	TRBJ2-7	CATSRDSGLAGYEQYF	TGTGCCACCAGCAGAGATTCCGGACTAGCGGGGTACGAGCAGTACTTC
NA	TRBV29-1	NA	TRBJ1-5	CSVSQGSGQPQHF	TGCAGCGTTTCACAGGGTTCAGGTCAGCCCCAGCATTTT
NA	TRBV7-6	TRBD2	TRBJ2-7	CASSRNLGGGLDEQYF	TGTGCCAGCAGCCGAAACTTGGGGGGAGGGCTTGACGAGCAGTACTTC
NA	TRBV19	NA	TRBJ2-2	CASSTRTNTGELFF	TGTGCCAGTAGTACAAGGACAAACACCGGGGAGCTGTTTTTT
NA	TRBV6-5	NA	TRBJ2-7	CASSYGGDRSYEQYF	TGTGCCAGCAGTTACGGAGGGGACCGATCCTACGAGCAGTACTTC
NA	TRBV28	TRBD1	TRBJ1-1	CASRTGDLNTEAFF	TGTGCCAGCAGGACAGGGGACTTGAACACTGAAGCTTTCTTT
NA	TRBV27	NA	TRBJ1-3	CASSFSRDNGNTIYF	TGTGCCAGCAGTTTTTCCCGGGACAATGGAAACACCATATATTTT
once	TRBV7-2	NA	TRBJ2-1	CASIPGIARRNEQFF	TGTGCCAGCATCCCAGGAATCGCTCGGAGGAATGAGCAGTTCTTC
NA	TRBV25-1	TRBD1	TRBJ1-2	CASSEGQGYGYTF	TGTGCCAGCAGTGAGGGACAGGGGTATGGCTACACCTTC
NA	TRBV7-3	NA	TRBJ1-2	CASSSGQGGDGYTF	TGTGCCAGCAGCTCTGGACAAGGAGGGGATGGCTACACCTTC
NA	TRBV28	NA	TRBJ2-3	CASSDSYSTDTQYF	TGTGCCAGCAGCGACAGTTATAGCACAGATACGCAGTATTTT
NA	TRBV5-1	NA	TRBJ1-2	CASSLDGEANYGYTF	TGCGCCAGCAGCTTGGACGGAGAAGCTAACTATGGCTACACCTTC
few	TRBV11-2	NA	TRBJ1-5	CASSHENQPQHF	TGTGCCAGCAGCCACGAGAATCAGCCCCAGCATTTT
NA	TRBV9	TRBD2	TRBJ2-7	CASSVGLAGVSGEQYF	TGTGCCAGCAGCGTAGGACTAGCGGGAGTATCGGGGGAGCAGTACTTC
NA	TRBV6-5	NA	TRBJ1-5	CASSYSSSYQPQHF	TGTGCCAGCAGTTACTCTTCAAGCTATCAGCCCCAGCATTTT
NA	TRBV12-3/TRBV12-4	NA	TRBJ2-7	CASSLDLYEQYF	TGTGCCAGCAGTTTAGATCTGTACGAGCAGTACTTC
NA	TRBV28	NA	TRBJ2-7	CASSAYEQYF	TGTGCCAGCAGCGCCTACGAGCAGTACTTC
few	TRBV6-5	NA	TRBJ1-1	CASRPGGSEWTEAFF	TGTGCCAGCAGACCGGGGGGAAGTGAATGGACTGAAGCTTTCTTT
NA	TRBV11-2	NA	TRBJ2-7	CASSLVGAREQYF	TGTGCCAGCAGCTTAGTGGGGGCTCGGGAGCAGTACTTC
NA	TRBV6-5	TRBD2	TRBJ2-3	CASRGLAGVGDTQYF	TGTGCCAGCAGGGGACTAGCGGGAGTCGGAGATACGCAGTATTTT
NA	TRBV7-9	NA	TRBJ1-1	CASSFQGVPEAFF	TGTGCCAGCAGCTTTCAAGGGGTCCCTGAAGCTTTCTTT
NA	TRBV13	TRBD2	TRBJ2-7	CASSPREGLGYEQYF	TGTGCCAGCAGCCCTCGGGAGGGTCTGGGGTACGAGCAGTACTTC
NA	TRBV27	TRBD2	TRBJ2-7	CASSLFPSGGYEQYF	TGTGCCAGCAGTTTATTTCCTAGCGGGGGTTACGAGCAGTACTTC
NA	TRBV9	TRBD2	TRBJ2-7	CASSVTSGGQSYEQYF	TGTGCCAGCAGCGTAACCAGCGGGGGACAATCCTACGAGCAGTACTTC
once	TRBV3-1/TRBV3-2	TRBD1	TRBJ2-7	CASSPYRGPPYEQYF	TGTGCCAGCAGCCCGTACAGGGGGCCCCCTTACGAGCAGTACTTC
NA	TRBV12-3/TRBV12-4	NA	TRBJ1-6	CASKTDYNSPLHF	TGTGCCAGCAAGACAGACTATAATTCACCCCTCCACTTT
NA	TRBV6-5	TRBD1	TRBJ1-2	CASSFGQGALNYGYTF	TGTGCCAGCAGTTTTGGACAGGGGGCCCTAAACTATGGCTACACCTTC
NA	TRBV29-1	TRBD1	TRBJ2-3	CSPWTGGGPDTQYF	TGCAGCCCCTGGACAGGGGGGGGCCCAGATACGCAGTATTTT
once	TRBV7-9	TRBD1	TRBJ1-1	CASGEPGQPQMNTEAFF	TGTGCCAGCGGGGAACCGGGACAGCCCCAAATGAACACTGAAGCTTTCTTT
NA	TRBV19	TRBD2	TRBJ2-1	CASSIKSAGGPLNEQFF	TGTGCCAGTAGTATAAAATCAGCGGGAGGGCCTCTCAATGAGCAGTTCTTC
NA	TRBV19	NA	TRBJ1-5	CASRDRGPSNQPQHF	TGTGCCAGTAGGGACCGAGGGCCTAGCAATCAGCCCCAGCATTTT
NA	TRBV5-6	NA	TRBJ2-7	CASSLYNRQYF	TGTGCCAGCAGCTTGTACAATCGGCAGTACTTC
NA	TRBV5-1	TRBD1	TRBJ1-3	CASSKQGTAGNTIYF	TGCGCCAGCAGCAAACAGGGGACTGCTGGAAACACCATATATTTT
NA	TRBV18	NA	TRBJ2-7	CASSPSSTYYEQYF	TGTGCCAGCTCACCTTCTAGTACCTACTACGAGCAGTACTTC
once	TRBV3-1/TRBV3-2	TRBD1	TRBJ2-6	CASSQAGTGRVLTF	TGTGCCAGCAGCCAAGCCGGGACAGGTCGGGTCCTGACTTTC
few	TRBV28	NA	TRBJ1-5	CASSRRRGNQPQHF	TGTGCCAGCAGCAGGCGTCGTGGCAATCAGCCCCAGCATTTT
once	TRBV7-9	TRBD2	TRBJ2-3	CASSPQQVSKRGLTDTQYF	TGTGCCAGCAGCCCACAACAAGTCTCTAAGCGGGGACTCACAGATACGCAGTATTTT
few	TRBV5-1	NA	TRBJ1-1	CASSREGVVFDTEAFF	TGCGCCAGCAGCCGCGAGGGTGTAGTCTTCGACACTGAAGCTTTCTTT
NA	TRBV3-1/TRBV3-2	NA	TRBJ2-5	CASSQDWRGQETQYF	TGTGCCAGCAGCCAAGACTGGCGGGGACAAGAGACCCAGTACTTC
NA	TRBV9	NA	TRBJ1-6	CASSVAGGPSSSNNSPLHF	TGTGCCAGCAGCGTAGCGGGGGGCCCGTCGTCCTCTAATAATTCACCCCTCCACTTT
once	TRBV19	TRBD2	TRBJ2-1	CATGLADNEQFF	TGTGCCACCGGACTAGCGGACAATGAGCAGTTCTTC
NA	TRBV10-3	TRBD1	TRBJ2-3	CANQPGTGGTDTQYF	TGTGCCAACCAGCCCGGGACAGGGGGGACAGATACGCAGTATTTT
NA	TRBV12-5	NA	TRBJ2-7	CASGLVGTFPYEQYF	TGTGCTAGTGGTTTGGTCGGGACTTTTCCTTACGAGCAGTACTTC